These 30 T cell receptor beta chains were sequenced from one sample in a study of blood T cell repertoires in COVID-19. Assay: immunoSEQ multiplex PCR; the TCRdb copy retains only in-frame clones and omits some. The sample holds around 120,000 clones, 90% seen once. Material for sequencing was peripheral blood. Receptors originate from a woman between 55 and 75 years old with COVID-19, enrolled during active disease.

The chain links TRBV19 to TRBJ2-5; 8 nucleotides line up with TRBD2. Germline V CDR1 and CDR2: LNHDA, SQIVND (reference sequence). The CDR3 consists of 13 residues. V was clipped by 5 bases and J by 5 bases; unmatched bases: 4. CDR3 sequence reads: CASSETSGETQYF. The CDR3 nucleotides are TGTGCCAGTAGTGAAACTAGCGGTGAGACCCAGTACTTC.

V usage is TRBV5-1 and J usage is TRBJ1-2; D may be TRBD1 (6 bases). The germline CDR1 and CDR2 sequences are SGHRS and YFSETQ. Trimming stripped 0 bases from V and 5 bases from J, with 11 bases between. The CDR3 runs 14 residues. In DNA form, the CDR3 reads TGCGCCAGCAGCTTGGCGAGACAGGTTTATGGCTACACCTTC. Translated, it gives CASSLARQVYGYTF.

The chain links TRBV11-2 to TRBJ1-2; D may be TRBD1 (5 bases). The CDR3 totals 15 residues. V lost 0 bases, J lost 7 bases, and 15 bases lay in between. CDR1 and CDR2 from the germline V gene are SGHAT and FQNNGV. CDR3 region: CASSLDPSGFRGYTF. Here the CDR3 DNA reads TGTGCCAGCAGCTTAGATCCTTCAGGGTTTCGTGGCTACACCTTC.

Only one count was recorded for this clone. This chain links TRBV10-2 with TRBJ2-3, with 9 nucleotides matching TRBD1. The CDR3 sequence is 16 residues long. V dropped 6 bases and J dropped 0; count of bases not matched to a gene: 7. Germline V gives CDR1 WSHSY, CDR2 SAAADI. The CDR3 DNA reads TGCGCCAGCAGGTCGGGACAGGGATCGAGCACAGATACGCAGTATTTT. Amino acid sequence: CASRSGQGSSTDTQYF.

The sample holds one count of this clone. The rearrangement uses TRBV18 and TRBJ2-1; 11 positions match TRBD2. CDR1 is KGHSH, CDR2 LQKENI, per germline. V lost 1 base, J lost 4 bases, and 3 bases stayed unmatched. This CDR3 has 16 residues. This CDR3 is CASSPLAGGRYNEQFF. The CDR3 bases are TGTGCCAGCTCACCACTAGCGGGGGGGCGTTACAATGAGCAGTTCTTC.

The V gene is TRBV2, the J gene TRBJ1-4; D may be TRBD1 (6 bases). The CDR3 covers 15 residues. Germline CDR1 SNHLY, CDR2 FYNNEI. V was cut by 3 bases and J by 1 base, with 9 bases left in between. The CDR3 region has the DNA TGTGCCAGCAGTGACAGGGGACAAACTAATGAAAAACTGTTTTTT. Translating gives CASSDRGQTNEKLFF.

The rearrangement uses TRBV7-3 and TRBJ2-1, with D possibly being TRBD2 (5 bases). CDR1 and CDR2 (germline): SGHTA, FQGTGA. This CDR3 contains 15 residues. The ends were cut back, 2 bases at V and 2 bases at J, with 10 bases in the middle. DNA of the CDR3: TGTGCCAGCAGCTTATTGAGCGGAACCTACAATGAGCAGTTCTTC. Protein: CASSLLSGTYNEQFF. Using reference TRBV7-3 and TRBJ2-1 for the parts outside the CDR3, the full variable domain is GAGVSQTPSNKVTEKGKYVELRCDPISGHTALYWYRQSLGQGPEFLIYFQGTGAADDSGLPNDRFFAVRPEGSVSTLKIQRTERGDSAVYLCASSLLSGTYNEQFFGPGTRLTVL.

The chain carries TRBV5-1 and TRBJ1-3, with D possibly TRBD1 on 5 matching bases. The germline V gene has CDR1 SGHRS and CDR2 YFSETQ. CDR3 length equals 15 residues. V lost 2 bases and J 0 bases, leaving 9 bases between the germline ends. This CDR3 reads CASSFGGSSGNTIYF. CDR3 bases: TGCGCCAGCAGCTTCGGGGGATCCTCTGGAAACACCATATATTTT.

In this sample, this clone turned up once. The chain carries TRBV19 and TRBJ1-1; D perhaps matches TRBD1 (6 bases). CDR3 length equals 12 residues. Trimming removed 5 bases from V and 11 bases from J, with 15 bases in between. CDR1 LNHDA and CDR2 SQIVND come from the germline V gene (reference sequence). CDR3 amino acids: CASSEPGTWAFF. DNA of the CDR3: TGTGCCAGTAGTGAACCCGGGACATGGGCTTTCTTT. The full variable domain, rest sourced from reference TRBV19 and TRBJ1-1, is DGGITQSPKYLFRKEGQNVTLSCEQNLNHDAMYWYRQDPGQGLRLIYYSQIVNDFQKGDIAEGYSVSREKKESFPLTVTSAQKNPTAFYLCASSEPGTWAFFGQGTRLTVV.

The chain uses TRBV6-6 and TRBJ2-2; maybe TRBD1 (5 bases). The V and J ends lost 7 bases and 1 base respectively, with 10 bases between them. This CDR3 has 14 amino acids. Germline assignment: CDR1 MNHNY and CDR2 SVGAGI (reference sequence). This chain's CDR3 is CASTQTENTGELFF. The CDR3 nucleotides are TGTGCCAGCACCCAGACAGAGAACACCGGGGAGCTGTTTTTT.

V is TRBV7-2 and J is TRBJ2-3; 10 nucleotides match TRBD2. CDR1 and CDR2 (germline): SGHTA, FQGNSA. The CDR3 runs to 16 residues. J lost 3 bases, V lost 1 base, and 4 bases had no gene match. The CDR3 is CASSLGLAGATDTQYF. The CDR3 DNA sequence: TGTGCCAGCAGCTTAGGTCTAGCGGGGGCGACAGATACGCAGTATTTT. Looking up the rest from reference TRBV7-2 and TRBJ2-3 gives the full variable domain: GAGVSQSPSNKVTEKGKDVELRCDPISGHTALYWYRQSLGQGLEFLIYFQGNSAPDKSGLPSDRFSAERTGGSVSTLTIQRTQQEDSAVYLCASSLGLAGATDTQYFGPGTRLTVL.

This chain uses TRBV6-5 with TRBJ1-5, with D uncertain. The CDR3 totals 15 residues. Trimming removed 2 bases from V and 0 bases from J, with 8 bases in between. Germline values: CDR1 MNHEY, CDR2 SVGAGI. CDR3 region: CASSYGQYSNQPQHF. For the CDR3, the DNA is TGTGCCAGCAGTTACGGCCAGTATAGCAATCAGCCCCAGCATTTT.

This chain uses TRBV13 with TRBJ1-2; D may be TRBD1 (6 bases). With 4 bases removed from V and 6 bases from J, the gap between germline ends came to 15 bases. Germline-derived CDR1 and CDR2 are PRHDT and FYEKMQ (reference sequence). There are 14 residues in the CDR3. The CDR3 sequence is CASSSGRGANGYTF. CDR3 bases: TGTGCCAGCAGCTCCGGGAGGGGGGCTAATGGCTACACCTTC.

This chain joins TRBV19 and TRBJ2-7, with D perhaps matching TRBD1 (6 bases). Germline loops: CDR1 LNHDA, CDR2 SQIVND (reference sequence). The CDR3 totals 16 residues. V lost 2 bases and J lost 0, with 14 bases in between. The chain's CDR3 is CASSIPTGSSSYEQYF. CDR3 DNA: TGTGCCAGTAGTATACCCACAGGGAGTAGCTCCTACGAGCAGTACTTC. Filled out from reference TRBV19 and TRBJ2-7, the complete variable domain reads DGGITQSPKYLFRKEGQNVTLSCEQNLNHDAMYWYRQDPGQGLRLIYYSQIVNDFQKGDIAEGYSVSREKKESFPLTVTSAQKNPTAFYLCASSIPTGSSSYEQYFGPGTRLTVT.

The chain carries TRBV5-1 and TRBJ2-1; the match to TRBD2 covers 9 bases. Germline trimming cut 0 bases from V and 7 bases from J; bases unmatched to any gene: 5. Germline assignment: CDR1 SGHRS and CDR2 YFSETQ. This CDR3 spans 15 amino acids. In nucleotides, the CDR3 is TGCGCCAGCAGCTTGGAAGCGGGGGGAATTAATGAGCAGTTCTTC. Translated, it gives CASSLEAGGINEQFF.

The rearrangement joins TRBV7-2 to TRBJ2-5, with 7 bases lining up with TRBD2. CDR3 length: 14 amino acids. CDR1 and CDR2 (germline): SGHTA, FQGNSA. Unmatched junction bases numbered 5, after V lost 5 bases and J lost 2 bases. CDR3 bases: TGTGCCAGCAGCCCCGGACTAGTGCAAGAGACCCAGTACTTC. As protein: CASSPGLVQETQYF. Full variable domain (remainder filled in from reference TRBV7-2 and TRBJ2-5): GAGVSQSPSNKVTEKGKDVELRCDPISGHTALYWYRQSLGQGLEFLIYFQGNSAPDKSGLPSDRFSAERTGGSVSTLTIQRTQQEDSAVYLCASSPGLVQETQYFGPGTRLLVL.

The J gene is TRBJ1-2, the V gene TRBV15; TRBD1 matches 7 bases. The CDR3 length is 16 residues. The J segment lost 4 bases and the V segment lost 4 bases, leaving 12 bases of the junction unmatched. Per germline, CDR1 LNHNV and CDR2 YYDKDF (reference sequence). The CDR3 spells CATSTNTGDFAYGYTF. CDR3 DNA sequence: TGTGCCACCAGCACTAACACAGGGGACTTCGCCTATGGCTACACCTTC. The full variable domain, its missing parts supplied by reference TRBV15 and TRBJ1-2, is DAMVIQNPRYQVTQFGKPVTLSCSQTLNHNVMYWYQQKSSQAPKLLFHYYDKDFNNEADTPDNFQSRRPNTSFCFLDIRSPGLGDTAMYLCATSTNTGDFAYGYTFGSGTRLTVV.

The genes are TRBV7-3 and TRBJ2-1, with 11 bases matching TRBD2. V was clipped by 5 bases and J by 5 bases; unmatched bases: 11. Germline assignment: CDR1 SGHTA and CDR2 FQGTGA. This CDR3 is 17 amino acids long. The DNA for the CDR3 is TGTGCCAGCAGCCTAATAGCGGGGGGGCTGGTAAACAATGAGCAGTTCTTC. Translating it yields CASSLIAGGLVNNEQFF.

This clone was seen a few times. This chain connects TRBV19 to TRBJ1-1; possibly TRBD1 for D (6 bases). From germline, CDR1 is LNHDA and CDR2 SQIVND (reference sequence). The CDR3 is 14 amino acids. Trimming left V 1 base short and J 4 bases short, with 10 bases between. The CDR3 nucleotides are TGTGCCAGTAGTATAGCCTACAGGGCCACTGAAGCTTTCTTT. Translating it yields CASSIAYRATEAFF.

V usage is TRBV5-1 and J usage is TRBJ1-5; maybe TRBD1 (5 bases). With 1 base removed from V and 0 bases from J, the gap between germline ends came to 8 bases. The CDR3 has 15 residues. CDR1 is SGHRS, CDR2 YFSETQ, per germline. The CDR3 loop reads CASSLRQYSNQPQHF. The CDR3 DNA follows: TGCGCCAGCAGCTTGAGACAGTATAGCAATCAGCCCCAGCATTTT.

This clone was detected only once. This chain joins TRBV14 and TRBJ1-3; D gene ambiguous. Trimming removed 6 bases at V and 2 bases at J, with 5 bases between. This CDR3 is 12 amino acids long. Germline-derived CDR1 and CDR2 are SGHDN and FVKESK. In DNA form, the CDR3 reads TGTGCCAGCAGAGGAGCTGGAAACACCATATATTTT. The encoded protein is CASRGAGNTIYF.

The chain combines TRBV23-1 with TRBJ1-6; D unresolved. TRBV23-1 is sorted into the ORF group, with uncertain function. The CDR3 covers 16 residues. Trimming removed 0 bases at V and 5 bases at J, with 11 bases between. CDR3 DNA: TGCGCCAGCAGTCAATCGACCAGGTGGGATAATTCACCCCTCCACTTT. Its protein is CASSQSTRWDNSPLHF.

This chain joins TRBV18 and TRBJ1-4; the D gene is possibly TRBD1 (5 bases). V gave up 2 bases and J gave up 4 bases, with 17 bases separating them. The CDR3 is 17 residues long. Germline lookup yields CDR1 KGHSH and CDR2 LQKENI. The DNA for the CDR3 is TGTGCCAGCTCACCAAGGAGTATCACAGGCAGTAATGAAAAACTGTTTTTT. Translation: CASSPRSITGSNEKLFF.

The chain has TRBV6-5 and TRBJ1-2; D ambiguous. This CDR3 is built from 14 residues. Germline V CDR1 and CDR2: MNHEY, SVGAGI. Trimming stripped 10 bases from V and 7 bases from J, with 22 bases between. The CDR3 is CATLLLRMRAGYTF. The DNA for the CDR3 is TGTGCCACCCTACTCCTACGGATGAGGGCTGGCTACACCTTC.

CDR3 DNA sequence: TGTGCCAGTAGGTCGGACAGGGGGCTGGGTGAAGCTTTCTTT. It codes for CASRSDRGLGEAFF. The rearrangement joins TRBV19 to TRBJ1-1; TRBD1 matches at 11 bases. CDR1 and CDR2 from the germline V gene are LNHDA and SQIVND (reference sequence). Trimming removed 6 bases from V and 7 bases from J; junction bases left unmatched: 7. The CDR3 extends over 14 amino acids.

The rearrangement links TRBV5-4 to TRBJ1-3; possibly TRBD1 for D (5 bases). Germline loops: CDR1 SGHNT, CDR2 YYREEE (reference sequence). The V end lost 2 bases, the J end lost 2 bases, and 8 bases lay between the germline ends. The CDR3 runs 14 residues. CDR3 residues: CASSLAGAGNTIYF. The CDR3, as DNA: TGTGCCAGCAGCTTAGCGGGGGCTGGAAACACCATATATTTT.

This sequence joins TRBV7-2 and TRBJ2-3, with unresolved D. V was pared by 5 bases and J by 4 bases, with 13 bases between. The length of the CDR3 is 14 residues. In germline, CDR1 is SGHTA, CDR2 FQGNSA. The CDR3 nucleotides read TGTGCCAGCAGCCTAAGGCCCAGGCCAGATACGCAGTATTTT. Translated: CASSLRPRPDTQYF. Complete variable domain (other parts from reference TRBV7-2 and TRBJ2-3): GAGVSQSPSNKVTEKGKDVELRCDPISGHTALYWYRQSLGQGLEFLIYFQGNSAPDKSGLPSDRFSAERTGGSVSTLTIQRTQQEDSAVYLCASSLRPRPDTQYFGPGTRLTVL.

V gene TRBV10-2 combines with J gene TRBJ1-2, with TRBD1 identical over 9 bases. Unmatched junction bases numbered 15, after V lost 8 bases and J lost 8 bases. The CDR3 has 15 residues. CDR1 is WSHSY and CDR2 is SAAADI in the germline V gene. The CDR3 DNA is TGCGCCAGCGTATTAACAGGGGGCGACTCTGGAGGCTACACCTTC. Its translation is CASVLTGGDSGGYTF.

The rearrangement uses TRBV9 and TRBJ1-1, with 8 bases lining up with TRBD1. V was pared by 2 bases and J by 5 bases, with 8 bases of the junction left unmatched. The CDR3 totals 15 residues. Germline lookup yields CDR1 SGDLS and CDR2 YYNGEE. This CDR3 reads CASSVQGAPRTEAFF. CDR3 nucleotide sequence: TGTGCCAGCAGCGTCCAGGGGGCCCCGCGGACTGAAGCTTTCTTT.

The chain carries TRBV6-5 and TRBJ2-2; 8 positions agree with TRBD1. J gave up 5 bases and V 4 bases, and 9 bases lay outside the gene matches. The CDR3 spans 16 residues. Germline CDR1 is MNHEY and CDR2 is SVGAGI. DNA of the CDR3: TGTGCCAGCAGTTTCAATCAGGGGGCGCGAACCGGGGAGCTGTTTTTT. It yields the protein CASSFNQGARTGELFF.